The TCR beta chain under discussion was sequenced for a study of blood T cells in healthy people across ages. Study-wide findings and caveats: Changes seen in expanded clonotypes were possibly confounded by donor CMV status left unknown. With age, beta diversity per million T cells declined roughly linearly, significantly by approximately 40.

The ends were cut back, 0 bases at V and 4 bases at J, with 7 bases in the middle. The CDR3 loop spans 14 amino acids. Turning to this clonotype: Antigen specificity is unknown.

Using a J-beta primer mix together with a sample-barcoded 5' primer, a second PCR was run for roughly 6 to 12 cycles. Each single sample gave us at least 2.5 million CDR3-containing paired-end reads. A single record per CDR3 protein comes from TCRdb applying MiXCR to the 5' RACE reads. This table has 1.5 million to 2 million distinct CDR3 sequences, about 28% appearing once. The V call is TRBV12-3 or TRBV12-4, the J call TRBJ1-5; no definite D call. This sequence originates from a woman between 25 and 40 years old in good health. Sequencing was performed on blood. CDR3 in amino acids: CASSLAELNQPQHF. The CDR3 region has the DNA TGTGCCAGCAGTTTAGCGGAGCTTAATCAGCCCCAGCATTTT.